What follows are 24 T cell receptor beta chains derived from one specimen sequenced in a study of identical twins. Each CDR3 protein is one row after TCRdb ran MiXCR on the 5' RACE reads. The table lists hundreds of thousands of distinct CDR3 sequences, less than 8% of them singletons, with more than 1.5% in the top ten. The same data also went into a second study, on yellow fever vaccine responses in identical twins.

The source material was memory (CD45RO+) T cells sorted from blood. The source is a woman under 30 in good health.

The chain combines TRBV20-1 with TRBJ2-7; 7 bases agree with TRBD2. Germline CDR1 DFQATT, CDR2 SNEGSKA (reference sequence). The V gene end was trimmed by 6 bases and the J gene end by 2 bases; junction bases not matched to a gene: 10. The CDR3 loop spans 14 amino acids. CDR3 DNA sequence: TGCAGTGCCGCGCGGTCAAGCGGGGCCTACGAGCAGTACTTC. Amino acid sequence: CSAARSSGAYEQYF.

This clonotype was counted many times. The chain joins TRBV5-5 to TRBJ2-2, with D perhaps matching TRBD1 or TRBD2 (5 bases each). The CDR3 spans 17 residues. Germline V gives CDR1 SGHKS, CDR2 YYEKEE (reference sequence). Trimming left V 3 bases short and J 1 base short, with 16 bases between. The CDR3 sequence is CASSSPLGVVNTGELFF. In DNA form, the CDR3 reads TGTGCCAGCAGCTCCCCGTTGGGGGTTGTGAACACCGGGGAGCTGTTTTTT.

Turning to this clonotype: A clone one base away is much larger, so this may be a read error. This is likely a read error, given that the CDR3 carries no conserved phenylalanine or tryptophan at its end. The V and J genes are TRBV12-3 or TRBV12-4 and TRBJ1-6, with D maybe TRBD1 (5 bases). Trimming stripped 2 bases from V and 8 bases from J, with 13 bases between. The CDR3 length is 15 residues. CDR3 nucleotides: TGTGCCAGCAGTTTACAGGGACTTTATCATTCACCCCTCCACATT. Translated: CASSLQGLYHSPLHI.

V and J are TRBV5-1 and TRBJ2-2; 9 nucleotides agree with TRBD1. The germline CDR1 and CDR2 sequences are SGHRS and YFSETQ. After removal of 4 bases from V and 4 bases from J, the junction contained 5 bases not matched to a gene. The CDR3 extends over 15 amino acids. CDR3: CASSQGDRATGELFF. CDR3 DNA sequence: TGCGCCAGCAGCCAGGGGGACAGGGCCACCGGGGAGCTGTTTTTT.

The chain joins TRBV20-1 to TRBJ2-7; TRBD1 or TRBD2 may be the D gene (5 bases each). Trimming left V 4 bases short and J 10 bases short, with 17 bases between. Germline values: CDR1 DFQATT, CDR2 SNEGSKA (reference sequence). The CDR3 is made up of 12 amino acids. The DNA of the CDR3 is TGCAGTGCTACCCTCCCGGGACCTCGCCAGTACTTC. Residues: CSATLPGPRQYF.

This clonotype was seen ten or more times. The J gene is TRBJ1-2, the V gene TRBV11-2; 11 bases line up with TRBD1. This CDR3 contains 14 residues. Trimming took 7 bases from V and 7 from J; bases not matched to a gene: 8. Per the germline V gene, CDR1 is SGHAT and CDR2 is FQNNGV. In nucleotides, the CDR3 is TGTGCCAGCACCACAACGGGGACAGGGGGTGGCTACACCTTC. Encoded protein: CASTTTGTGGGYTF. The complete variable domain, with remaining parts taken from reference TRBV11-2 and TRBJ1-2, reads EAGVAQSPRYKIIEKRQSVAFWCNPISGHATLYWYQQILGQGPKLLIQFQNNGVVDDSQLPKDRFSAERLKGVDSTLKIQPAKLEDSAVYLCASTTTGTGGGYTFGSGTRLTVV.

The chain links TRBV12-3 or TRBV12-4 to TRBJ1-3, with no clear D. The CDR3 consists of 14 residues. Trimming stripped 4 bases from V and 4 bases from J, with 11 bases between. CDR3 amino acids: CASSSSSVGNTIYF. As DNA, the CDR3 is TGTGCCAGCAGTTCGTCCAGTGTCGGAAACACCATATATTTT.

This clonotype was recorded many times. The V and J genes are TRBV11-2 and TRBJ2-3, with TRBD1 matching 7 bases. Germline V gives CDR1 SGHAT, CDR2 FQNNGV. With 10 bases clipped from V and 0 bases from J, the junction kept 7 bases outside the gene matches. This CDR3 has 14 residues. This CDR3 is CATRDRYSTDTQYF. DNA of the CDR3: TGTGCCACCCGGGACAGATATAGCACAGATACGCAGTATTTT.

This clonotype was detected only a few times. This sequence joins TRBV3-1 and TRBJ2-7; D may be TRBD2 (6 bases). The germline gives CDR1 LGHDT, CDR2 YNNKEL (reference sequence). The CDR3 is 15 residues long. Trimming pared 5 bases from V and 0 bases from J, leaving 14 bases between. In nucleotides, the CDR3 is TGTGCCAGCAGCTGGGTGGGAGGAAGCTCCTACGAGCAGTACTTC. Translating it yields CASSWVGGSSYEQYF.

This clonotype was found many times. The rearrangement uses TRBV5-6 and TRBJ2-2; TRBD1 aligns across 8 bases. This CDR3 has 16 residues. The J segment lost 4 bases and the V segment lost 5 bases, leaving 10 bases of the junction unmatched. Germline-derived CDR1 and CDR2 are SGHDT and YYEEEE. The CDR3 sequence is CASRATGTGPTGELFF. The CDR3 DNA reads as TGTGCCAGCAGGGCAACCGGGACAGGTCCCACCGGGGAGCTGTTTTTT.

Ten or more counts support this clonotype. The CDR3 bases are TGCGCCAGCAGCCCCGAGGGGGCGGGCAATCAGCCCCAGCATTTT. Its protein product is CASSPEGAGNQPQHF. The chain links TRBV5-1 to TRBJ1-5; 7 positions match TRBD1. CDR3 size: 15 residues. The germline V gene has CDR1 SGHRS and CDR2 YFSETQ. Trimming took 4 bases from V and 2 from J; bases not matched to a gene: 6.

In the case of this clonotype: A read error may be the cause here, since a much bigger clone is one base away. The rearrangement uses TRBV12-3 or TRBV12-4 and TRBJ2-1; 7 nucleotides match TRBD2. The CDR3 has 15 residues. CDR3 loop: CVSSQTGGRYNEQFF. In DNA form, the CDR3 reads TGTGTCAGCAGTCAAACGGGGGGTCGATACAATGAGCAGTTCTTC.

In its sample, this clonotype was seen many times. The chain recombines TRBV5-1 with TRBJ2-3, with D possibly TRBD1 on 6 matching bases. CDR3 length: 16 amino acids. The V gene lost 0 bases and the J gene lost 1 base, with 12 bases spanning the gap. Per germline, CDR1 SGHRS and CDR2 YFSETQ. The CDR3 DNA reads as TGCGCCAGCAGCTTGGTACAGGGTTTGGGCACAGATACGCAGTATTTT. This gives the protein CASSLVQGLGTDTQYF.

The rearrangement links TRBV11-2 to TRBJ2-7; no clear D gene. Germline V gives CDR1 SGHAT, CDR2 FQNNGV. Trimming pared 3 bases from V and 7 bases from J, leaving 22 bases between. This CDR3 region has 16 residues. CDR3 in amino acids: CASSLAAGDLYVEQYF. For the CDR3, the DNA is TGTGCCAGCAGCTTGGCTGCTGGGGATCTCTACGTAGAGCAGTACTTC.

This clonotype showed up just a few times. The V gene is TRBV12-3 or TRBV12-4, the J gene TRBJ2-1, with D uncertain. Trimming took 7 bases from V and 9 from J, leaving 16 bases between them. The length of the CDR3 is 13 residues. CDR3 amino acids: CASTVLGLSEQFF. The CDR3 DNA reads as TGTGCCAGCACTGTCCTAGGGTTGAGTGAGCAGTTCTTC.

With respect to this clonotype: The junction and the germline gene differ at one end; a read error may be behind it. The chain employs TRBV5-1 and TRBJ2-1; D is undetermined. The CDR3 length is 15 residues. Germline CDR1 SGHRS, CDR2 YFSETQ. The CDR3 sequence: CASRLDSPTHNEQFF. The CDR3 DNA is TGCGCCAGCAGATTGGATTCGCCCACGCACAATGAGCAGTTCTTC.

This clonotype was observed at least ten times. The gene calls are TRBV19 and TRBJ2-2, with D perhaps matching TRBD1 (6 bases). The V end was cut by 5 bases, the J end by 0 bases, with 10 bases between. The CDR3 totals 15 residues. CDR1 is LNHDA and CDR2 is SQIVND in the germline V gene (reference sequence). This chain's CDR3 is CASSSGQTNTGELFF. The CDR3 nucleotides are TGTGCCAGTAGTTCGGGACAAACGAACACCGGGGAGCTGTTTTTT.

This clonotype was detected ten times or more. The CDR3 is CSAPRSGSTDTQYF. The CDR3 coding sequence is TGCAGCGCTCCACGCAGCGGGAGCACAGATACGCAGTATTTT. This chain links TRBV29-1 with TRBJ2-3; TRBD2 might be the D (6 bases). This CDR3 spans 14 amino acids. Trimming removed 7 bases at V and 0 bases at J, with 14 bases between. CDR1 and CDR2 (germline): SQVTM, ANQGSEA.

This clonotype was seen more than once but under ten times. This chain joins TRBV5-1 and TRBJ2-1; the D gene could be TRBD1 or TRBD2 (6 bases each). The germline V gene has CDR1 SGHRS and CDR2 YFSETQ. The V and J ends lost 4 bases and 2 bases respectively, with 28 bases between them. The CDR3 runs to 20 residues. The CDR3 loop is CASSRYMTGLLALTYNEQFF. The CDR3 DNA reads TGCGCCAGCAGCCGATACATGACAGGCTTACTAGCACTAACCTACAATGAGCAGTTCTTC.

This clonotype was seen more than once but under ten times. CDR3 sequence: CASRVSPRSGWLRSSYEQYF. Here the CDR3 DNA reads TGTGCCAGCAGGGTAAGCCCTCGTTCGGGTTGGCTTCGGAGCTCCTACGAGCAGTACTTC. The rearrangement joins TRBV2 to TRBJ2-7; the D is unclear. The CDR3 loop spans 20 amino acids. Germline values: CDR1 SNHLY, CDR2 FYNNEI. The V end was cut by 6 bases, the J end by 0 bases, with 30 bases between.

This clonotype occurred many times. In nucleotides, the CDR3 is TGTGCCAGCAGCCAAGTGGGTTTTAATTCACCCCTCCACTTT. The encoded protein is CASSQVGFNSPLHF. The rearrangement joins TRBV3-1 to TRBJ1-6; no firm D call. Trimming took off 1 base at V and 6 bases at J, with 7 bases between the two ends. The germline V gene encodes CDR1 LGHDT and CDR2 YNNKEL (reference sequence). This CDR3 region has 14 residues. Full variable domain (rest looked up from reference TRBV3-1 and TRBJ1-6): DTAVSQTPKYLVTQMGNDKSIKCEQNLGHDTMYWYKQDSKKFLKIMFSYNNKELIINETVPNRFSPKSPDKAHLNLHINSLELGDSAVYFCASSQVGFNSPLHFGNGTRLTVT.

This clonotype has ten or more counts. This sequence joins TRBV20-1 and TRBJ2-4; 8 bases are shared with TRBD1. The V segment lost 6 bases and the J segment 7 bases; nucleotides outside the gene matches: 8. The CDR3 is made up of 13 amino acids. Germline V CDR1 and CDR2: DFQATT, SNEGSKA (reference sequence). CDR3: CSAKVQGANIQYF. The DNA for the CDR3 is TGCAGTGCCAAGGTCCAGGGGGCGAACATTCAGTACTTC.

The chain uses TRBV2 and TRBJ1-1; TRBD1 is a possible D gene (6 bases). CDR3 length equals 19 residues. The germline V gene has CDR1 SNHLY and CDR2 FYNNEI. The CDR3 region is CTISYRYRVFADKSYEAFF. CDR3 sequence (DNA): TGTACCATCAGTTACCGTTACAGGGTCTTCGCAGATAAGAGTTATGAAGCTTTCTTT.

This clonotype was counted ten times or more. The CDR3 here is CSAGSGSSYEQYF. The CDR3 DNA follows: TGCAGTGCTGGGAGCGGGAGCTCCTACGAGCAGTACTTC. This chain joins TRBV20-1 and TRBJ2-7, with 8 nucleotides matching TRBD2. The ends lost 5 bases at V and 0 bases at J; junction bases unmatched: 3. The length of the CDR3 is 13 residues. Germline V gives CDR1 DFQATT, CDR2 SNEGSKA (reference sequence).